This T cell receptor (beta chain) was observed in a study of identifying expanded T cells in peripheral blood. Study results and caveats: Technical replicates showed around 1.2 changed clones; approximately 2 weeks about 16.4; four weeks 19. Roughly 2-week clone count variance significantly increased as total template count grew.

Regarding this clone: The antigen remains unidentified.

TCRdb's table, derived via immunoSEQ multiplex PCR, lists solely in-frame clones and lacks some. This sample has fewer than 85,000 clones; 89% occur once, and the top ten carry 2.5% to 3.5%. Collection occurred without any documented infections or immune events in donors. The CDR3 sequence is 15 residues long. Germline assignment: CDR1 SGHVS and CDR2 FNYEAQ. Trimming cost V 5 bases and J 1 base, with 14 bases left between them. Material: blood. The rearrangement links TRBV7-6 to TRBJ2-5, with D perhaps TRBD1 (5 bases). This TCR derives from a person aged 18 to 75 in good health. CDR3 nucleotide sequence: TGTGCCAGCAGCCCCCGCGACAGAACCCAAGAGACCCAGTACTTC. It translates to CASSPRDRTQETQYF.